The 4 T cell receptor beta chains given below trace back to one sample, sequenced in a study of T cells in Graves' hyperthyroidism and ophthalmopathy. TCR beta CDR3 region amplification was performed from RNA transcripts. RT-PCR in the first round (using the HTBI primer set) targeted the TCR CDR3. TCRdb passed the multiplex PCR reads through MiXCR, listing each CDR3 protein once. The top ten clones hold around 29% of a sample with around 720,000 distinct CDR3 sequences, under 45% of them seen once. The material sequenced was blood. The source is a woman aged 40 to 50 with Graves' hyperthyroidism.

Ten or more counts support this clonotype. The V gene is TRBV9, the J gene TRBJ2-7; a weak D match, TRBD1 (6 bases). V lost 3 bases and J lost 6, with 19 bases in between. CDR3 length equals 15 residues. In germline, CDR1 is SGDLS, CDR2 YYNGEE. In nucleotides, the CDR3 is TGTGCCAGCAGCGCGGGACACGGCCCGACCGTCGAGCAGTACTTC. Its translation is CASSAGHGPTVEQYF.

The rearrangement uses TRBV11-2 and TRBJ2-7; TRBD2 matches at 8 bases. The CDR3 contains 13 residues. Trimming took 8 bases from V and 4 from J; bases not matched to a gene: 7. Per germline, CDR1 SGHAT and CDR2 FQNNGV. CDR3 nucleotides: TGTGCCAGCGACTTTGCGGGAGGTTACGAGCAGTACTTC. Translation gives CASDFAGGYEQYF.

This clonotype was seen a handful of times. At one end the junction does not follow the germline gene, possibly because of a read error. This chain connects TRBV2 to TRBJ1-1, with 8 bases identical to TRBD1. CDR1 and CDR2 (germline): SNHLY, FYNNEI. The CDR3 consists of 14 residues. In DNA form, the CDR3 reads TGTGCCGGCAGCGCAGGGGGCCCCAGCACTGAAGCTTTCTTT. The encoded protein is CAGSAGGPSTEAFF.

With respect to this clonotype: This clone may be a read error of a much larger clone one base away. The rearrangement links TRBV29-1 to TRBJ2-2; the match to TRBD1 covers 7 bases. Germline CDR1 reads SQVTM; CDR2 reads ANQGSEA. V gave up 2 bases and J gave up 6 bases; unmatched junction bases: 6. CDR3 length: 14 amino acids. Here the CDR3 reads CSVEPQGDAGELFF. CDR3 DNA: TGCAGCGTTGAACCTCAGGGGGACGCCGGGGAGCTGTTTTTT.